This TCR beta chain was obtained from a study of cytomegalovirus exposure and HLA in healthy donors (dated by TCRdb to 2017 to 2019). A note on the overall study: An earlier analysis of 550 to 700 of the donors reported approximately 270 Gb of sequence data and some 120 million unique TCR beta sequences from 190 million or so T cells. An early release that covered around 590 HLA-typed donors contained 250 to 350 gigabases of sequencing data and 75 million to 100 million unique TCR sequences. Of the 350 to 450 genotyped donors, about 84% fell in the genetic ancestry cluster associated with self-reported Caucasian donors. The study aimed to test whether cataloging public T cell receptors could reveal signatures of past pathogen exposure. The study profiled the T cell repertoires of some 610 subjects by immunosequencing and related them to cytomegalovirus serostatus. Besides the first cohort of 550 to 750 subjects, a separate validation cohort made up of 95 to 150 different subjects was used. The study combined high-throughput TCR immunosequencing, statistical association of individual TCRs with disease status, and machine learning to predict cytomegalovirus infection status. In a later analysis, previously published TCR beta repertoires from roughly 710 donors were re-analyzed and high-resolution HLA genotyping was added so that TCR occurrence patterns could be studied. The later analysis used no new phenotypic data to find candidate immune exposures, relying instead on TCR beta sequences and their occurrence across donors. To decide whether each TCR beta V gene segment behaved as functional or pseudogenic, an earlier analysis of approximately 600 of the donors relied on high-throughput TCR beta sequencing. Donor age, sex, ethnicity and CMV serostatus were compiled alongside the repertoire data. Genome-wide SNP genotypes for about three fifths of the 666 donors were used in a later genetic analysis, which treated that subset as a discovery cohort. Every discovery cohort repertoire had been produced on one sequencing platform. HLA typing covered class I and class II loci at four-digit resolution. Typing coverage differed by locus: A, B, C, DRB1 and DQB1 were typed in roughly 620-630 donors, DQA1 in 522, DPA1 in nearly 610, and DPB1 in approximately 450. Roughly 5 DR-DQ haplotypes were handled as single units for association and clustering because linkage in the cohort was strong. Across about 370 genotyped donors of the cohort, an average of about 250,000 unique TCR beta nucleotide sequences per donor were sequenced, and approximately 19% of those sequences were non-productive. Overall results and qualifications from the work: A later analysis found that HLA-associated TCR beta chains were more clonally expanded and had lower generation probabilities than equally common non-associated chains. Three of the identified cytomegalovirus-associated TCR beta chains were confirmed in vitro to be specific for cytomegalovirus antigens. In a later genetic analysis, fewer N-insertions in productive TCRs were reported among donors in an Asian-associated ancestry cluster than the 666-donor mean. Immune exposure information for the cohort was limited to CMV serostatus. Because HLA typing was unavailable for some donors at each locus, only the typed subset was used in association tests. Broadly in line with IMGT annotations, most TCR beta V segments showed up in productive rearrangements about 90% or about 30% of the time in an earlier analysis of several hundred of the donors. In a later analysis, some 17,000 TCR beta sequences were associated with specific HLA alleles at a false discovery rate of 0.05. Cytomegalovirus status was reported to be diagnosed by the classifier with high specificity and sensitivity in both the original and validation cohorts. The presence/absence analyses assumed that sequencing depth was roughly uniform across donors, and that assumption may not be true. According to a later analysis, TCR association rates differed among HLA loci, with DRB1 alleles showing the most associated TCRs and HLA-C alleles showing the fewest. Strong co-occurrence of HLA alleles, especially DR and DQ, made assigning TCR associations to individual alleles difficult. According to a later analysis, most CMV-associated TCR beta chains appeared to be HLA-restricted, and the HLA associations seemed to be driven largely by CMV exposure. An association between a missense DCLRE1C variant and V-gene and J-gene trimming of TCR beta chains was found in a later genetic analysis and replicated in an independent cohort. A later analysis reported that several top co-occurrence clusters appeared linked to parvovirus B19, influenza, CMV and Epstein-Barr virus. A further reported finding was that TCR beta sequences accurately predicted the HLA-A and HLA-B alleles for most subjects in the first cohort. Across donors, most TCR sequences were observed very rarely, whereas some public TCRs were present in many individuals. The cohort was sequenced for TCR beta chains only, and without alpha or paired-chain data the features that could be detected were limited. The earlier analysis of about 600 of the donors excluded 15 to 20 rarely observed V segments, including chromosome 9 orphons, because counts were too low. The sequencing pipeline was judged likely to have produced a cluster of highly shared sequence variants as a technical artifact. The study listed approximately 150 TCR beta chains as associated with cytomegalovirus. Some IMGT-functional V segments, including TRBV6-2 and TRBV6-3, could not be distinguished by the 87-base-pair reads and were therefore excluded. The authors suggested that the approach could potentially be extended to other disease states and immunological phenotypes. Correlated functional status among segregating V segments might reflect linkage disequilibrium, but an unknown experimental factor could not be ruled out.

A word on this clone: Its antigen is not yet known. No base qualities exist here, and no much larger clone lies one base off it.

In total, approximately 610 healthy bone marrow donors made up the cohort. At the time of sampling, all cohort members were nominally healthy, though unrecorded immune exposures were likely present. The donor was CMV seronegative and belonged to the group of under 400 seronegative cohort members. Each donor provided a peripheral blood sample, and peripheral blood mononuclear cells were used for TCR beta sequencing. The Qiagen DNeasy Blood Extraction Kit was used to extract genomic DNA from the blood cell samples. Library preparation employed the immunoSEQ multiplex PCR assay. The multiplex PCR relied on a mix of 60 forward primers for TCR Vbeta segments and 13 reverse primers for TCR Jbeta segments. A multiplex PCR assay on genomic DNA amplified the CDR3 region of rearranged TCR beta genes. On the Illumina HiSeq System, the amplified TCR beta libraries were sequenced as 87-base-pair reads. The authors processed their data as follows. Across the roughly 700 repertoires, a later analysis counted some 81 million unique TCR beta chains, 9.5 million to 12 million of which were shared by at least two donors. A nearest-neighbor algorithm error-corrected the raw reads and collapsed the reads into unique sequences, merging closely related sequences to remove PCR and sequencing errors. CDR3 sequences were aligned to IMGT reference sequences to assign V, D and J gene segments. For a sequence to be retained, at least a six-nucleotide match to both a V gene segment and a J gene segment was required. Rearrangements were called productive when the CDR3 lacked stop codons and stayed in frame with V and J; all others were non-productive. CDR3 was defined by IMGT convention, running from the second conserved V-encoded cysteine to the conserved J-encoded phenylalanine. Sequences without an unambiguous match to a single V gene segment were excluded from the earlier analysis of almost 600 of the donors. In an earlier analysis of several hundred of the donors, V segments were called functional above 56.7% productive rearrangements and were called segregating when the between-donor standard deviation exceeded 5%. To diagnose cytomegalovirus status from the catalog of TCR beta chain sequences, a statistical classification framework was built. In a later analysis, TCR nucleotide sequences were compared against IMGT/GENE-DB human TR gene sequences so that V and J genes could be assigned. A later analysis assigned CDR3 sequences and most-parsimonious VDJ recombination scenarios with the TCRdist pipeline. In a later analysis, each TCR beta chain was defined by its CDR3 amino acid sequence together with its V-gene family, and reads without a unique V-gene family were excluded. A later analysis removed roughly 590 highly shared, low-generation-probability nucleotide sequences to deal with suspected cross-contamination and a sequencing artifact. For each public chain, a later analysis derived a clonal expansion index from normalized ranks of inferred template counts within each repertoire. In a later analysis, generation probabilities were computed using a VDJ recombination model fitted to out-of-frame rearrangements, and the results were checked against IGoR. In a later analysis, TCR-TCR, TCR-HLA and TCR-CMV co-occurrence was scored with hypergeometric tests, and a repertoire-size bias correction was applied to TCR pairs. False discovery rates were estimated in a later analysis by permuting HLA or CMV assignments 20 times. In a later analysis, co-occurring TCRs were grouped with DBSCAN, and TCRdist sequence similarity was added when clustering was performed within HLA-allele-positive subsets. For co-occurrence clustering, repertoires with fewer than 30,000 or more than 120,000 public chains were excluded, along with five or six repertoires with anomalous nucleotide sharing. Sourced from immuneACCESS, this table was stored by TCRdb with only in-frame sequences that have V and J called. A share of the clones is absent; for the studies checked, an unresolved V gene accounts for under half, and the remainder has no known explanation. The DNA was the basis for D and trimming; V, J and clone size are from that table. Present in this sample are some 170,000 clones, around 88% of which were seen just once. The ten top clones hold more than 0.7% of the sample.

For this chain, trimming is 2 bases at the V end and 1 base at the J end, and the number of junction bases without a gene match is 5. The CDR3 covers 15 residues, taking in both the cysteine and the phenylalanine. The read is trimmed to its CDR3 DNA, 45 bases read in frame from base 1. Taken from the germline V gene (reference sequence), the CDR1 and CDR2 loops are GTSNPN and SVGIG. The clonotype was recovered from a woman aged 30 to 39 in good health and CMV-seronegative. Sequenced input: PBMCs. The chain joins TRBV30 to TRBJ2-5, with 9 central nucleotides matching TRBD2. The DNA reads TGTGCCTGGAGTCTAGCGGGGTTTTCCCAAGAGACCCAGTACTTC. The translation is CAWSLAGFSQETQYF.